This entry concerns a single T cell receptor beta chain. Its antigen remains unidentified. Germline CDR1 reads MGHDK; CDR2 reads SYGVNS. Losses at the gene ends were 4 bases for V and 6 bases for J; bases not matched to a gene: 10. This CDR3 spans 16 amino acids. The data stem from a study of CD8+CD57+ T cells in acquired aplastic anemia. For the study at large: Yields of DNA that came from sorted CD4+ and CD8+ cells averaged roughly 3.2 ug. An average of approximately 11 million reads for CD4+ cells was obtained from healthy donors.

Findings of the study overall: Patients and controls had in common twenty-nine CD8+ CDR3 sequences. Patients and controls had CD8+ Simpson's diversity values that were not significantly distinct.

Genomic DNA was employed as the template in profiling TCR beta VDJ and CDR3. From the reads, TCRdb called clonotypes with MiXCR, one entry per CDR3 protein. Of roughly 58,000 distinct CDR3 sequences in the sample, about 56% were seen once. This TCR was sampled from a human donor in good health, serving as a control. Specimen: sorted CD4+, CD8+, or CD8+CD57+ T cells (not recorded which) from PBMCs. The V and J genes are TRBV25-1 and TRBJ2-1; 9 bases match TRBD2. This chain's CDR3 is CASSATLGTSSNEQFF. CDR3 in DNA: TGTGCCAGCAGTGCAACATTGGGGACTAGCAGCAATGAGCAGTTCTTC.